The T cell receptor (beta chain) described here comes from a study of post-analysis software for immune sequencing data. This clonotype was detected only a few times. Its antigen is not known. V shed 5 bases and J 3 bases; nucleotides not matched to a gene: 13. Germline CDR1 DFQATT, CDR2 SNEGSKA (reference sequence). The length of the CDR3 is 16 residues. Unique molecular identifiers tagged the TCR beta cDNA libraries. TCRdb used MiXCR to reprocess the PCR reads, holding one entry per CDR3 protein. The profile covers about 500,000 distinct CDR3 sequences, with around 40% appearing a single time and roughly an eighth taken by the ten largest. Study results and limitations: Strong co-clustering by F measure was seen for same-batch samples. Multiple sclerosis patients had significantly lower normalized Chao1 diversity than controls. Controls had lower frequencies than patients of 4 or 5 TRBV segments, which included TRBV5-6, TRBV5-1 and TRBV20-1.

The V call is TRBV20-1, the J call TRBJ2-1; TRBD2 matches at 7 bases. Sequenced: blood. The clonotype was recovered from a girl between 10 and 17 years old with multiple sclerosis. The CDR3 nucleotides read TGCAGTGCTGCAGACTCTTCTAGCGGAGACTACAATGAGCAGTTCTTC. This encodes CSAADSSSGDYNEQFF.